The 3 T cell receptor beta chains below all came from one sample that was sequenced in a study of T cell responses to AZD1222 COVID-19 vaccine. Sequencing used immunoSEQ multiplex PCR; TCRdb keeps in-frame clones, though not all of them. The table lists roughly 110,000 clones, around 91% of them singletons, with roughly 21% in the top ten. Sequencing used peripheral blood, obtained on day 0 of AZD1222 vaccination. These receptors all come from an adult in good health.

The rearrangement links TRBV6-5 to TRBJ2-2; 7 bases align to TRBD1. CDR1 is MNHEY and CDR2 is SVGAGI in the germline V gene. The CDR3 totals 15 residues. The V segment lost 4 bases and the J segment 7 bases; nucleotides outside the gene matches: 9. The CDR3 loop is CASSLTGTEGGELFF. DNA of the CDR3: TGTGCCAGCAGTTTGACAGGGACCGAGGGCGGGGAGCTGTTTTTT.

This chain joins TRBV20-1 and TRBJ1-2; D possibly corresponds to TRBD1 (6 bases). The CDR3 runs 14 residues. Germline CDR1 DFQATT, CDR2 SNEGSKA (reference sequence). Between the trimmed V and J ends, which lost 3 bases and 2 bases, there was a span of 13 bases. CDR3 protein: CSASIPTGNYGYTF. The CDR3 DNA follows: TGCAGTGCTAGTATTCCGACAGGAAACTATGGCTACACCTTC.

The gene calls are TRBV18 and TRBJ2-5, with D perhaps TRBD1 or TRBD2 (5 bases each). CDR1 KGHSH and CDR2 LQKENI come from the germline V gene. Trimming pared 6 bases from V and 4 bases from J, leaving 21 bases between. The CDR3 is made up of 16 amino acids. Here the CDR3 DNA reads TGTGCCAGCTCTCCCTCTAGCCGAGGGGCCAGAGAGACCCAGTACTTC. This encodes CASSPSSRGARETQYF.